This T cell receptor beta chain was recorded in a study of regulatory T cells in long-lasting Graves disease. For TCR beta, libraries came from iRepertoire HTBI primers and Arm-PCR of CDR3 regions. TCRdb re-analysed the multiplex PCR reads in MiXCR, keeping a single row per CDR3 protein. The sample shows more than 400,000 distinct CDR3 sequences, around 17% of them seen only once. Time point of the sample: newly diagnosed GD, antithyroid drugs for less than 3 months. There was RNA extracted from PBMCs, and the TCR library was made from it. Trimming removed 0 bases at V and 4 bases at J, with 10 bases between. CDR1 KGHSH and CDR2 LQKENI come from the germline V gene. This CDR3 spans 14 amino acids. This clonotype was picked up many times. The sample was also reused in another study, on T cells in Graves' hyperthyroidism and ophthalmopathy.

Sequencing was performed on peripheral blood mononuclear cells (PBMCs), taken at new diagnosis, from a patient treated with antithyroid drugs. The TCR comes from a woman aged 25-40 years with Graves disease. J is TRBJ2-7 and V is TRBV18; D is perhaps TRBD1 or TRBD2 (5 bases each). DNA of the CDR3: TGTGCCAGCTCACCACCGGGGGATCCATACGAGCAGTACTTC. Encoded protein: CASSPPGDPYEQYF.